The TCR beta chain under discussion was sequenced for a study of human T cells and chemical hapten exposure. Study-level information: Alopecia areata, totalis or universalis was found in mostly female patients.

One entry per CDR3 protein results from TCRdb running MiXCR on the RACE reads. The sample has around 99,000 distinct CDR3 sequences, more than 9.5% seen once. Time point of the sample: patch test 2, 6 weeks after DPC sensitization. Specified treatment: therapeutic diphenylcyclopropenone sensitization with weekly scalp DPC. The length of the CDR3 is 14 residues. Germline CDR1 is SEHNR and CDR2 is FQNEAQ (reference sequence). V was shortened by 5 bases and J by 2 bases, with 13 bases between the two germline ends. The chain uses TRBV7-9 and TRBJ2-7; D remains ambiguous. The sample consisted of whole blood, taken in connection with sensitization to the hapten diphenylcyclopropenone (DPC). The sequence was collected from a middle-aged man with alopecia areata. Some clones in this sample may be carry-over from other donors' samples. For the CDR3, the DNA is TGTGCCAGCAGCACCGTTGGGCGTACCTACGAGCAGTACTTC. Translated: CASSTVGRTYEQYF. Full variable domain (missing parts from reference TRBV7-9 and TRBJ2-7): DTGVSQNPRHKITKRGQNVTFRCDPISEHNRLYWYRQTLGQGPEFLTYFQNEAQLEKSRLLSDRFSAERPKGSFSTLEIQRTEQGDSAMYLCASSTVGRTYEQYFGPGTRLTVT.